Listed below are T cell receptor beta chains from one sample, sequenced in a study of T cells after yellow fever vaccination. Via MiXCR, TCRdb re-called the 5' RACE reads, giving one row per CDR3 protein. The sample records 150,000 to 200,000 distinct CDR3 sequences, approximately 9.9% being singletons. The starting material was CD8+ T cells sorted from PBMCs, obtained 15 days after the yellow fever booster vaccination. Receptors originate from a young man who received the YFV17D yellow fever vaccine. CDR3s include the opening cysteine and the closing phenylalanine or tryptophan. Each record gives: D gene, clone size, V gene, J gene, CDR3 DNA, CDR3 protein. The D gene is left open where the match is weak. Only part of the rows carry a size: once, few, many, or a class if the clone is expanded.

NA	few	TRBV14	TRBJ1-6	TGTGCCAGCAGCCCAGGGTTCGGTTCACCCCTCCACTTT	CASSPGFGSPLHF
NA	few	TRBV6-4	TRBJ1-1	TGTGCCAGCATGAAACAGAACACTGAAGCTTTCTTT	CASMKQNTEAFF
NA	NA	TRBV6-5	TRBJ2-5	TGTGCCAGCAGGGCCGGCACCCCATGGGAGACCCAGTACTTC	CASRAGTPWETQYF
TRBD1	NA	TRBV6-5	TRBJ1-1	TGTGCCAGCGCCTTCCAGGGGGCCGGGACTGAAGCTTTCTTT	CASAFQGAGTEAFF
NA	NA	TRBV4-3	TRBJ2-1	TGCGCCAGCAGCTCGGGGAGGGGGCCAAATGAGCAGTTCTTC	CASSSGRGPNEQFF
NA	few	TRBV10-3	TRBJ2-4	TGTGCCACCGCACAGATTTTAGCCAAAAACATTCAGTACTTC	CATAQILAKNIQYF
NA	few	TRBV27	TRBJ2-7	TGTGCCAGCAGTTTGGGGGGACGAGTAACCTACGAGCAGTACTTC	CASSLGGRVTYEQYF
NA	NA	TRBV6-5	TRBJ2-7	TGTGCCAGCAGTTACGGGGGGCTAGGGTACTTC	CASSYGGLGYF
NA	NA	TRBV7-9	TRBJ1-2	TGTGCCAGCACCCACTCGATTACCCCCAACTATGGCTACACCTTC	CASTHSITPNYGYTF
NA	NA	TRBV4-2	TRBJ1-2	TGTGCCAGGAGCCAAGAAGAGGGGCAGGGGATGGGTGGCTACACCTTC	CARSQEEGQGMGGYTF
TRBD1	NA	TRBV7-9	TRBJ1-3	TGTGCCAGCAGCTTAGTGGGGACAGGGTTCCTCTCTGGAAACACCATATATTTT	CASSLVGTGFLSGNTIYF
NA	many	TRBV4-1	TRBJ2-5	TGCGCCAGCAGCCAAGATCCCCTGATACAAGAGACCCAGTACTTC	CASSQDPLIQETQYF
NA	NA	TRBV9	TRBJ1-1	TGTGCCAGCAGCGTAGGTCAGGGAGGGTTGGTGAACACTGAAGCTTTCTTT	CASSVGQGGLVNTEAFF
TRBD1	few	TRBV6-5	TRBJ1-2	TGTGCCAGCAGCTCTGAAGGACAGGGGAAGCACTATGGCTACACCTTC	CASSSEGQGKHYGYTF
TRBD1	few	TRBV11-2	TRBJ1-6	TGTGCCAGCAGCCCAGGACAGGGAGGTAGTTCACCCCTCCACTTT	CASSPGQGGSSPLHF
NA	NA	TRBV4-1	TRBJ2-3	TGCGCCAGCAGCCAAGTTAATGGGGCAGATACGCAGTATTTT	CASSQVNGADTQYF
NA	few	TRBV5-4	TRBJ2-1	TGTGCCAGCAGCTTGGTTTCGGGGGACAATGAGCAGTTCTTC	CASSLVSGDNEQFF
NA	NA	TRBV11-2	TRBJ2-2	TGTGCCAGCAGCTCCCGTCTAGGGACGGCCGGGGAGCTGTTTTTT	CASSSRLGTAGELFF
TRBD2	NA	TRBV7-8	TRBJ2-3	TGTGCCAGCAGCTTATGGGCGGGAGAGGAAGATACGCAGTATTTT	CASSLWAGEEDTQYF
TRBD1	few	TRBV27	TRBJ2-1	TGTGCCAGCGGTGCCGGGACAGGGAATGAGCAGTTCTTC	CASGAGTGNEQFF
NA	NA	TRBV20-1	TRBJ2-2	TGCAGTGCCCGCCCCGGGACGAACACCGGGGAGCTGTTTTTT	CSARPGTNTGELFF
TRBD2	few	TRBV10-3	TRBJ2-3	TGTGCCATCAGTGAGTCGAGGCTAGCGGTAGATACGCAGTATTTT	CAISESRLAVDTQYF
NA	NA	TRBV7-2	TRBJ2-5	TGTGCCAGCAGCTTATCAAGGGCGGGCGAGACCCAGTACTTC	CASSLSRAGETQYF
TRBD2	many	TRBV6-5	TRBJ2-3	TGTGCCAGCAGTTTGGCGGGGGTCACAGATACGCAGTATTTT	CASSLAGVTDTQYF
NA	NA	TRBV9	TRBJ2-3	TGTGCCAGCAGCCTTTCCCGGGACATCCCTAGCACAGATACGCAGTATTTT	CASSLSRDIPSTDTQYF
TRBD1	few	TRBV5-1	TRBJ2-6	TGCGCCAGCAGCTTACCGACAGGGGCTGGGGCCAACGTCCTGACTTTC	CASSLPTGAGANVLTF
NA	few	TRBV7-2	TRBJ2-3	TGTGCCAGCAGCCGTAGGGGAGATACGCAGTATTTT	CASSRRGDTQYF
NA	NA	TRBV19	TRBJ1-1	TGTGCCAGTACCCCGGGTCCCCCCTCAGGCCAGATCACTGAAGCTTTCTTT	CASTPGPPSGQITEAFF
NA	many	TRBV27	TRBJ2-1	TGTGCCAGCAGTTTCCTCAGGCGGCTCCGATACAATGAGCAGTTCTTC	CASSFLRRLRYNEQFF
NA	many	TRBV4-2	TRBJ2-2	TGTGCCAGCAGCCAACTTGGGGCCGCGAACACCGGGGAGCTGTTTTTT	CASSQLGAANTGELFF
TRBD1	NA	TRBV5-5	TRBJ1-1	TGTGCCAGCAGCTTGGGCCGGACAGGGGGCTTATGGGCTTTCTTT	CASSLGRTGGLWAFF
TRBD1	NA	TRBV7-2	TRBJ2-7	TGTGCCAGCAGCTCCTGGACAGGGGATGAGCAGTACTTC	CASSSWTGDEQYF
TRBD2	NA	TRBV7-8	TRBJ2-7	TGTGCCAGCAGCCCCACTAGCGGACCCTACGAGCAGTACTTC	CASSPTSGPYEQYF
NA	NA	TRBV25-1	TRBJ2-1	TGTGCCAGCAGTGATAGGGGTTCCCCCTACAATGAGCAGTTCTTC	CASSDRGSPYNEQFF
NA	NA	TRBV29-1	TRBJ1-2	TGCAGCGCGCCGACGGGCGGAGATTTGACCTTC	CSAPTGGDLTF
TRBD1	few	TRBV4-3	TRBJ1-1	TGCGCCAGCAGCCGTGACAGGGTCACTGAAGCTTTCTTT	CASSRDRVTEAFF
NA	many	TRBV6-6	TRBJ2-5	TGTGCCAGCAGTCGAAACTACAAAGAGACCCAGTACTTC	CASSRNYKETQYF
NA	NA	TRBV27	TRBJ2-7	TGTGCCAGCAGCCAGGGGTGGGGCCCTGGAAGCGACGAGCAGTACTTC	CASSQGWGPGSDEQYF
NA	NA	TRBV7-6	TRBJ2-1	TGTGCCAGCAGCTTAATAAGTCAGGGGCTGGATGAGCAGTTCTTC	CASSLISQGLDEQFF
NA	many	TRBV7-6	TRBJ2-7	TGTGCCAGCAGCTTAGAGACAGCCTACGAGCAGTACTTC	CASSLETAYEQYF